These 23 T cell receptor beta chains were sequenced from one sample in a study of memory CD4+ T cells and cytomegalovirus serostatus. TCRdb keeps only in-frame clones here, not all; method: immunoSEQ multiplex PCR. Among some 30,000 clones listed, about 76% were seen once. Single viable CD3+CD4+CD8-CD45RO+ cells were sorted as the memory CD4+ T cells. The source material was memory CD4+ T cells from blood. The receptors were gathered from an adult in good health and CMV-seronegative. Some clones in this sample may be carry-over from other donors' samples.

The CDR3 region is CASSLSWGNEQFF. DNA of the CDR3: TGTGCCAGCAGCTTAAGTTGGGGAAATGAGCAGTTCTTC. The rearrangement joins TRBV11-2 to TRBJ2-1; D is ambiguous. Trimming cost V 2 bases and J 7 bases, with 9 bases left between them. CDR3 length: 13 amino acids. Germline V CDR1 and CDR2: SGHAT, FQNNGV.

By sample fraction, this clone is medium-sized. Here the CDR3 reads CAWSVGVDQPQHF. CDR3 nucleotides: TGTGCCTGGAGTGTAGGGGTAGATCAGCCCCAGCATTTT. The genes are TRBV30 and TRBJ1-5; weak D call: TRBD1 (5 bases). Germline V lookup: CDR1 GTSNPN, CDR2 SVGIG (reference sequence). The CDR3 extends over 13 amino acids. Trimming removed 0 bases at V and 5 bases at J, with 8 bases between.

The CDR3 bases are TGTGCCAGCAGAAGAGGGATTGGGAATGAAAAACTGTTTTTT. This encodes CASRRGIGNEKLFF. The chain joins TRBV6-5 to TRBJ1-4, with D unresolved. The length of the CDR3 is 14 residues. Germline loops: CDR1 MNHEY, CDR2 SVGAGI. The V end lost 6 bases, the J end lost 5 bases, and 13 bases lay between the germline ends.

This clone has only a few counts. V and J are TRBV6-1 and TRBJ1-1; D may be TRBD1 (6 bases). V lost 3 bases and J lost 5, with 16 bases in between. The CDR3 covers 15 residues. Germline V gene lookup returns CDR1 MNHNS and CDR2 SASEGT. CDR3 DNA sequence: TGTGCCAGCAGTGAGGGGGCCGTCCCGGGGACTGAAGCTTTCTTT. Protein sequence: CASSEGAVPGTEAFF.

The rearrangement links TRBV18 to TRBJ2-2; D may be TRBD1 (5 bases). V dropped 3 bases and J dropped 2 bases, with 7 bases sitting between them. Looked up from germline, CDR1 is KGHSH and CDR2 is LQKENI. CDR3 length: 14 residues. CDR3 in amino acids: CASSPDRNTGELFF. In DNA, the CDR3 is TGTGCCAGCTCACCTGACAGAAACACCGGGGAGCTGTTTTTT.

V and J are TRBV6-5 and TRBJ2-5; D not certain. The CDR3 totals 13 residues. The germline gives CDR1 MNHEY, CDR2 SVGAGI. Trimming cost V 0 bases and J 5 bases, with 7 bases left between them. This CDR3 is CASSYSKWETQYF. The CDR3 nucleotides read TGTGCCAGCAGTTACTCGAAGTGGGAGACCCAGTACTTC.

The chain joins TRBV18 to TRBJ2-7; 11 bases are a match to TRBD1. Germline loops: CDR1 KGHSH, CDR2 LQKENI. The CDR3 sequence is 17 residues long. V lost 4 bases to trimming and J lost 6 bases; unmatched junction nucleotides: 14. The CDR3, as DNA: TGTGCCAGCTCACACAGTCGGGGACGGACAGGGGGCTTCGAGCAGTACTTC. Translating it yields CASSHSRGRTGGFEQYF. Full variable domain (rest looked up from reference TRBV18 and TRBJ2-7): NAGVMQNPRHLVRRRGQEARLRCSPMKGHSHVYWYRQLPEEGLKFMVYLQKENIIDESGMPKERFSAEFPKEGPSILRIQQVVRGDSAAYFCASSHSRGRTGGFEQYFGPGTRLTVT.

This rearrangement joins TRBV7-3 to TRBJ1-6, with D tentatively TRBD1 (5 bases). The germline V gene has CDR1 SGHTA and CDR2 FQGTGA. The V end was cut by 3 bases, the J end by 9 bases, with 15 bases between. This CDR3 is built from 15 residues. The CDR3 spells CASSLAGYGGSPLHF. DNA of the CDR3: TGTGCCAGCAGCTTGGCAGGGTATGGCGGTTCACCCCTCCACTTT.

V is TRBV7-6 and J is TRBJ2-2, with D maybe TRBD2 (6 bases). CDR1 is SGHVS and CDR2 is FNYEAQ in the germline V gene. The CDR3 contains 15 residues. V lost 5 bases to trimming and J lost 7 bases, with 17 bases between them. The CDR3 coding sequence is TGTGCCAGCAGCCAGGCTCAGGGTAGCGGCGGGGAGCTGTTTTTT. Translating it yields CASSQAQGSGGELFF.

The chain is built from TRBV7-2 and TRBJ1-5, with D possibly being TRBD1 (5 bases). The V gene's germline CDR1 is SGHTA and CDR2 FQGNSA. The V gene lost 5 bases and the J gene lost 4 bases, with 9 bases spanning the gap. The CDR3 is made up of 13 amino acids. CDR3 sequence (DNA): TGTGCCAGCAGCCCCAGGGTAAATCAGCCCCAGCATTTT. As protein: CASSPRVNQPQHF. The full variable domain, its missing parts supplied by reference TRBV7-2 and TRBJ1-5, is GAGVSQSPSNKVTEKGKDVELRCDPISGHTALYWYRQSLGQGLEFLIYFQGNSAPDKSGLPSDRFSAERTGGSVSTLTIQRTQQEDSAVYLCASSPRVNQPQHFGDGTRLSIL.

The chain uses TRBV28 and TRBJ1-1; no definite D call. The germline V and J ends were trimmed by 3 bases and 4 bases, with 9 bases remaining between them. The CDR3 is 13 amino acids. The germline V gene has CDR1 MDHEN and CDR2 SYDVKM. The CDR3 DNA sequence: TGTGCCAGCAGTTTGAACAGAGGCACTGAAGCTTTCTTT. Its protein is CASSLNRGTEAFF.

To note about this clone: Other DNA sequences in this sample translate to the same CDR3. For the CDR3, the DNA is TGTGCCAGCAGCCGGGGACAGGGGGGATATGGCTACACCTTC. As protein: CASSRGQGGYGYTF. The chain links TRBV5-4 to TRBJ1-2, with 11 nucleotides matching TRBD1. Germline V gene lookup returns CDR1 SGHNT and CDR2 YYREEE (reference sequence). J lost 5 bases, V lost 4 bases, and 4 bases had no gene match. The CDR3 length is 14 residues. Variable domain in full (rest from reference TRBV5-4 and TRBJ1-2): ETGVTQSPTHLIKTRGQQVTLRCSSQSGHNTVSWYQQALGQGPQFIFQYYREEENGRGNFPPRFSGLQFPNYSSELNVNALELDDSALYLCASSRGQGGYGYTFGSGTRLTVV.

The table lists this clone with a count of one. This chain connects TRBV10-3 to TRBJ2-7, with TRBD1 identical over 7 bases. Germline lookup yields CDR1 ENHRY and CDR2 SYGVKD. The V and J ends lost 0 bases and 5 bases, in that order; junction bases with no gene match: 1. CDR3 length: 13 amino acids. The CDR3 is CAISESTGDEQYF. The CDR3 DNA reads TGTGCCATCAGTGAGTCAACAGGGGACGAGCAGTACTTC.

This clone was recorded a few times. This sequence joins TRBV7-8 and TRBJ1-6, with 9 bases fitting TRBD1. CDR3 length: 15 amino acids. J lost 6 bases, V lost 5 bases, and 5 bases had no gene match. The germline CDR1 and CDR2 sequences are SGHVS and FQNEAQ. The CDR3 bases are TGTGCCAGCAGCCGGGACAGGGTGTTTAATTCACCCCTCCACTTT. Translated, it gives CASSRDRVFNSPLHF.

CDR3 residues: CASRPGLYGEKLFF. As DNA, the CDR3 is TGTGCCAGTAGGCCGGGCTTGTATGGAGAAAAACTGTTTTTT. The rearrangement joins TRBV19 to TRBJ1-4; D ambiguous. The CDR3 has 14 residues. Germline V gene sequence: CDR1 LNHDA, CDR2 SQIVND (reference sequence). Trimming shortened V by 6 bases and J by 8 bases, and 16 bases separated the two germline ends.

V is TRBV7-9 and J is TRBJ1-4; 7 positions agree with TRBD1. Germline V lookup: CDR1 SEHNR, CDR2 FQNEAQ (reference sequence). V gave up 4 bases and J gave up 8 bases; unmatched junction bases: 10. The CDR3 loop spans 15 amino acids. The CDR3 DNA reads as TGTGCCAGCAGCTCCTCAACAGGGGCGGGAGAAAAACTGTTTTTT. Its translation is CASSSSTGAGEKLFF.

In the case of this clone: Sequence at one end of the junction differs from germline and may be a read error. This chain links TRBV7-7 with TRBJ2-3; 7 bases map to TRBD1. Germline CDR1 SSHAT, CDR2 FNYEAQ (reference sequence). The CDR3 totals 15 residues. The CDR3: CASSATGTLGDTQYF. In DNA, the CDR3 is TGTGCTAGCAGCGCGACAGGGACACTGGGAGATACGCAGTATTTT.

The chain links TRBV6-1 to TRBJ2-7, with D tentatively TRBD1 or TRBD2 (7 bases each). Germline assignment: CDR1 MNHNS and CDR2 SASEGT. This CDR3 contains 14 residues. Trimming took off 10 bases at V and 2 bases at J, with 18 bases between the two ends. The CDR3 nucleotides read TGTGCCACCAGGGGGGGAGGGGGGACCTACGAGCAGTACTTC. This codes for CATRGGGGTYEQYF.

The V call is TRBV2, the J call TRBJ1-1, with D tentatively TRBD1 (6 bases). CDR1 and CDR2 (germline): SNHLY, FYNNEI. V was cut by 9 bases and J by 2 bases, with 16 bases left in between. The CDR3 consists of 14 residues. CDR3 sequence: CASLGQTKNTEAFF. The DNA of the CDR3 is TGTGCCAGTCTCGGACAGACTAAAAACACTGAAGCTTTCTTT. Drawing the rest from reference TRBV2 and TRBJ1-1, the complete variable domain is EPEVTQTPSHQVTQMGQEVILRCVPISNHLYFYWYRQILGQKVEFLVSFYNNEISEKSEIFDDQFSVERPDGSNFTLKIRSTKLEDSAMYFCASLGQTKNTEAFFGQGTRLTVV.

In this sample, this clone turned up once. The genes are TRBV5-4 and TRBJ2-7, with D possibly TRBD1 on 6 matching bases. The V gene lost 0 bases and the J gene lost 0 bases, with 7 bases spanning the gap. Germline CDR1 SGHNT, CDR2 YYREEE (reference sequence). The CDR3 consists of 14 residues. Here the CDR3 DNA reads TGTGCCAGCAGCTTGGGGACAGACTCCTACGAGCAGTACTTC. It translates to CASSLGTDSYEQYF.

CDR3 in amino acids: CASSQVVNFAGNTIYF. In DNA form, the CDR3 reads TGTGCCAGCAGCCAAGTCGTTAATTTTGCTGGAAACACCATATATTTT. V gene TRBV14 combines with J gene TRBJ1-3; no firm D call. The V gene's germline CDR1 is SGHDN and CDR2 FVKESK. The CDR3 is made up of 16 amino acids. Deletions cut 1 base from V and 2 bases from J, with 12 bases between.

This chain joins TRBV10-3 and TRBJ2-5, with TRBD2 identical over 8 bases. Trimming took 5 bases from V and 1 from J; bases not matched to a gene: 6. The CDR3 is 15 residues long. The germline V gene has CDR1 ENHRY and CDR2 SYGVKD. The CDR3 nucleotides read TGTGCCATCAGTAACCCCAGCGGGGGCCAAGAGACCCAGTACTTC. Amino acids: CAISNPSGGQETQYF.

V and J are TRBV12-5 and TRBJ1-1; 7 bases fit TRBD1. The CDR3 has 14 amino acids. Trimming cost V 1 base and J 4 bases; bases outside gene matches: 3. Germline V gene data show CDR1 as LGHNT and CDR2 as FRNRAP. The CDR3 DNA is TGTGCTAGTGGTTTGGAACCAGGGGGCACTGAAGCTTTCTTT. It translates to CASGLEPGGTEAFF.